Listed here are 2 T cell receptor beta chains from one sample, sequenced in a study of blood T cell repertoires in COVID-19 (dated by TCRdb to 2018 to 2020). The library was built by means of the immunoSEQ multiplex PCR assay. TCRdb stores this immuneACCESS table with in-frame sequences only. Part of the clones is absent; in the studies checked, under half of the shortfall reflects unresolved V genes, and no reason is known for the rest. Recorded for this sample are about 440,000 clones; 75% to 90% of them occurred a single time. The ten largest clones add up to roughly 4.3% of the sample. The specimen was peripheral blood. These receptors were taken from a woman aged 30 to 39 with acute or convalescent COVID-19.

This chain joins TRBV4-2 and TRBJ1-2; 8 nucleotides match TRBD1. V was pared by 3 bases and J by 11 bases, with 5 bases of the junction left unmatched. The CDR3 length is 12 residues. Germline CDR1 LGHNA, CDR2 YNFKEQ. This CDR3 reads CASSQKRQGYTF. The CDR3, as DNA: TGTGCCAGCAGCCAGAAGAGACAGGGGTACACCTTC.

V and J are TRBV10-2 and TRBJ2-7; tentatively, D is TRBD1 (6 bases). This CDR3 comprises 13 residues. V was pared by 6 bases and J by 3 bases, with 12 bases between. Germline values: CDR1 WSHSY, CDR2 SAAADI. For the CDR3, the DNA is TGCGCCAGCAGCGAGAGGACAGTCTACGAGCAGTACTTC. This sequence encodes CASSERTVYEQYF.